This T cell receptor beta chain was found in a study of T cells in Graves' hyperthyroidism and ophthalmopathy. With 1 base removed from V and 11 bases from J, the gap between germline ends came to 5 bases. The CDR3 has 11 residues. Germline V CDR1 and CDR2: SEHNR, FQNEAQ (reference sequence). Broader study findings: Most clonotypes expanded in the thyroid (above 0.001) were also present in blood. The model predicted ophthalmopathy a median about 6.6 months before onset.

It was RNA transcripts that yielded the amplified TCR beta CDR3 regions. When the TCR CDR3 underwent first-round RT-PCR, the HTBI primer set was used. TCRdb itself ran the multiplex PCR reads through MiXCR, one entry per CDR3 protein. The sample lists roughly 580,000 distinct CDR3 sequences, just over 45% occurring once. Researchers defined stable Graves' hyperthyroidism as no ophthalmopathy progression within 18 months. This clonotype was found many times. Its target is unknown. Sequencing input: peripheral blood or thyroid tissue (not recorded which). The chain couples TRBV7-9 to TRBJ1-4; D uncertain. The sequence derives from a woman between 18 and 30 years old with Graves' hyperthyroidism. The CDR3 loop reads CASSLVVKLFF. The DNA for the CDR3 is TGTGCCAGCAGCTTAGTTGTGAAACTGTTTTTT.